Below, one TCR beta chain is given with its context. Through 5' RACE with UMI labels, the TRB cDNA libraries were prepared. One entry per CDR3 protein, without DNA, is what TCRdb gives after re-calling the 5' RACE reads. The sample has over 80,000 distinct CDR3 sequences, and its top ten clones hold around 1.4%. This sample stems from a study of CXCR3-negative and CXCR3-positive naive CD8 T cells. The V gene's germline CDR1 is SQVTM and CDR2 ANQGSEA. The CDR3 totals 13 residues. The chain uses TRBV29-1 and TRBJ2-1; TCRdb's D call, TRBD1, is unchecked because there is no DNA. The sequence came from a human donor in good health. Some clones in this sample may be carry-over from other donors' samples. Sequencing was done on a sample of naive CXCR3- CD8+ T cells from blood. Noted subset: CD45RO-CCR7+CD27+CD95- naive CD8+ T cells lacking CXCR3 (TNR3-). This chain's CDR3 is CSVEPGRDNEQFF.